This T cell receptor beta chain was sequenced during a study of cytomegalovirus exposure and HLA in healthy donors. Study results and caveats: Follow-up analysis seemed to connect common viral pathogens with several of the most significant clusters identified.

Researchers ran the PCR with 60 Vbeta and 13 Jbeta primers. Original handling: The count from a later analysis was about 80 million unique TCR beta chains, 9.5 million to 11 million of them shared. Here immunoSEQ multiplex PCR was the method, and the copy in TCRdb shows in-frame clones only, minus some. V and J calls and clone size come straight from that table; D and trimming were deduced from the DNA. This repertoire shows more than 150,000 clones, approximately 81% found once; its top ten account for about 0.26%. The germline V gene encodes CDR1 SGHDN and CDR2 FVKESK. After removal of 4 bases from V and 2 bases from J, the junction contained 5 bases not matched to a gene. The CDR3 has 15 residues. A word on this clone: Antigen: not known.

The sequencing input was PBMCs. V gene TRBV14 combines with J gene TRBJ2-3, with 8 positions matching TRBD1. This TCR was recovered from a boy between 10 and 17 years old in good health and CMV-seronegative. CDR3: CASSLDRVSTDTQYF. CDR3 nucleotide sequence: TGTGCCAGCAGCCTGGACAGGGTCTCCACAGATACGCAGTATTTT.